This T cell receptor (beta chain) was sequenced for a study of patients and donors after allogeneic stem cell transplantation. V was pared by 5 bases and J by 5 bases, with 6 bases between. CDR1 and CDR2 from the germline V gene are MNHEY and SVGEGT. This CDR3 has 11 residues. Using its own MiXCR run on the RT-PCR reads, TCRdb lists one record per CDR3 protein. The sample yields roughly 200,000 distinct CDR3 sequences, 35% to 45% seen once. This clonotype was seen many times. The sample comprised blood, either unsorted or a sorted T cell fraction (not recorded which). The gene calls are TRBV6-2 or TRBV6-3 and TRBJ1-1; a weak D match, TRBD1 (6 bases). The origin of this receptor is a human donor who was either an allogeneic HSCT recipient or a stem cell or donor lymphocyte infusion donor (not recorded which). It is not recorded whose cells these are; they may come from a transplant donor. The DNA for the CDR3 is TGTGCCAGCAGTCAGGGGACTGAAGCTTTCTTT. It specifies CASSQGTEAFF.